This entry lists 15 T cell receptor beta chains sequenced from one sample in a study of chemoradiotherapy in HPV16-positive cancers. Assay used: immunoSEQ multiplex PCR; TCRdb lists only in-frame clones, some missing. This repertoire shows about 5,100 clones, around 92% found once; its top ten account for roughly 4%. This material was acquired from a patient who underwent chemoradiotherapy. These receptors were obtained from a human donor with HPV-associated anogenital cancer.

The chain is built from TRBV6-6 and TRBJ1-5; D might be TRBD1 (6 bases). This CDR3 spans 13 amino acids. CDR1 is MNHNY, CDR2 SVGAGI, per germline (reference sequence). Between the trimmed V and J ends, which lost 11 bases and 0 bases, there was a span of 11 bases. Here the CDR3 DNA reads TGTGCCGGAGGGGACACTAGCAATCAGCCCCAGCATTTT. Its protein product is CAGGDTSNQPQHF.

DNA for the CDR3: TGTGCCAGCAGAGTGGACAGGCCGAACACTGAAGCTTTCTTT. It yields the protein CASRVDRPNTEAFF. The J gene is TRBJ1-1, the V gene TRBV2; 7 bases agree with TRBD1. V shed 6 bases and J 1 base; nucleotides not matched to a gene: 5. Germline CDR1 is SNHLY and CDR2 is FYNNEI. This CDR3 is 14 amino acids long. The full variable domain, with the rest looked up from reference TRBV2 and TRBJ1-1, is EPEVTQTPSHQVTQMGQEVILRCVPISNHLYFYWYRQILGQKVEFLVSFYNNEISEKSEIFDDQFSVERPDGSNFTLKIRSTKLEDSAMYFCASRVDRPNTEAFFGQGTRLTVV.

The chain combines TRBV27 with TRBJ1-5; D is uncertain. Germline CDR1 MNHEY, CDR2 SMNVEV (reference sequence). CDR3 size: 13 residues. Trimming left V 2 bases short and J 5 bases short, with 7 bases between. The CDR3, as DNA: TGTGCCAGCAGTTTAAACGGGGATCAGCCCCAGCATTTT. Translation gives CASSLNGDQPQHF.

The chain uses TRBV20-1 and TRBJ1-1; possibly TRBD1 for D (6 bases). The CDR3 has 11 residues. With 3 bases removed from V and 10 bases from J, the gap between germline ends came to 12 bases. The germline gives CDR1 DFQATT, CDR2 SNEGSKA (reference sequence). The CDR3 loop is CSARTGSTAFF. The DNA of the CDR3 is TGCAGTGCTAGGACAGGATCGACAGCTTTCTTT.

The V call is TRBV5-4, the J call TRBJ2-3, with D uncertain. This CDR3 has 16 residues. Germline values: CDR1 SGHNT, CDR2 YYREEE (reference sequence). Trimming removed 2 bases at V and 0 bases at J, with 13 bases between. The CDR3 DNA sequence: TGTGCCAGCAGCTTTAGAGCGAGTTTTAGCACAGATACGCAGTATTTT. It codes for CASSFRASFSTDTQYF.

The CDR3 sequence is CASSLDIAGRNEQFF. The CDR3 coding sequence is TGCGCCAGCAGCTTGGATATAGCGGGGCGCAATGAGCAGTTCTTC. This chain uses TRBV5-1 with TRBJ2-1; TRBD2 aligns across 8 bases. The CDR3 is 15 amino acids. The V gene end was trimmed by 0 bases and the J gene end by 6 bases; junction bases not matched to a gene: 5. Germline V gives CDR1 SGHRS, CDR2 YFSETQ.

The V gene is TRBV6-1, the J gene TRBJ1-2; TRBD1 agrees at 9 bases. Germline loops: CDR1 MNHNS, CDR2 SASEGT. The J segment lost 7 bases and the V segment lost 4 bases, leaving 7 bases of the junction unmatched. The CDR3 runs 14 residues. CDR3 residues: CASSGYRGLTGYTF. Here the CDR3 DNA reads TGTGCCAGCAGTGGTTACAGGGGGCTCACTGGCTACACCTTC.

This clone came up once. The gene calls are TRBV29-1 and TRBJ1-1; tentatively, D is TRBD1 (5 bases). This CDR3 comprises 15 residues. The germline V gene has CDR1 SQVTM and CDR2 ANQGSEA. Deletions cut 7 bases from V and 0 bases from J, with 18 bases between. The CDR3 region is CSALGGAGMNTEAFF. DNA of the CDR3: TGCAGCGCTCTCGGAGGGGCGGGGATGAACACTGAAGCTTTCTTT.

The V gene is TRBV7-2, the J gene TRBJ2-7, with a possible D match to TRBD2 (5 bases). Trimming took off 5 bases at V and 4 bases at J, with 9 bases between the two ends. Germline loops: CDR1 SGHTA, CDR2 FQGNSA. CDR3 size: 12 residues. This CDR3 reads CASSLTGYEQYF. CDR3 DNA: TGTGCCAGCAGCCTCACGGGGTACGAGCAGTACTTC.

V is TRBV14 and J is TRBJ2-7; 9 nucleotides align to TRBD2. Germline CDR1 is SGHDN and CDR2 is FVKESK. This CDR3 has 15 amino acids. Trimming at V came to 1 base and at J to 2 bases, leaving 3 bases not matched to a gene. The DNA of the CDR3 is TGTGCCAGCAGCCAAGGTAGCGGGGGTACCTACGAGCAGTACTTC. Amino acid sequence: CASSQGSGGTYEQYF.

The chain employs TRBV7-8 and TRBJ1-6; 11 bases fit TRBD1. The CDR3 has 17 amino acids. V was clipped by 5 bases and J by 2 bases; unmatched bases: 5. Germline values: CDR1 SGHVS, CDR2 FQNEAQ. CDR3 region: CASSPRTGGAYNSPLHF. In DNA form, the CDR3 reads TGTGCCAGCAGCCCTCGGACAGGGGGCGCCTATAATTCACCCCTCCACTTT.

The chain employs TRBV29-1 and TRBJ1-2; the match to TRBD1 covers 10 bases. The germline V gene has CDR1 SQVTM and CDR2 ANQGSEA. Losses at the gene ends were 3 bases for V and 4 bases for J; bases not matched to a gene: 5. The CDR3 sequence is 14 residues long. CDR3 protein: CSVDADRGSYGYTF. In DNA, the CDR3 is TGCAGCGTTGACGCGGACAGGGGGAGCTATGGCTACACCTTC.

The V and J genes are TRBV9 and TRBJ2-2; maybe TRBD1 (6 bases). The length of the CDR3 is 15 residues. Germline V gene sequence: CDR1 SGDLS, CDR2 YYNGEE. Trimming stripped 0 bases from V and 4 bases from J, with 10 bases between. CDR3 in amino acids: CASSVGTDFTGELFF. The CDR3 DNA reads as TGTGCCAGCAGCGTAGGGACAGACTTCACCGGGGAGCTGTTTTTT. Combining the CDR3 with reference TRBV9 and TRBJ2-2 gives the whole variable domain DSGVTQTPKHLITATGQRVTLRCSPRSGDLSVYWYQQSLDQGLQFLIQYYNGEERAKGNILERFSAQQFPDLHSELNLSSLELGDSALYFCASSVGTDFTGELFFGEGSRLTVL.

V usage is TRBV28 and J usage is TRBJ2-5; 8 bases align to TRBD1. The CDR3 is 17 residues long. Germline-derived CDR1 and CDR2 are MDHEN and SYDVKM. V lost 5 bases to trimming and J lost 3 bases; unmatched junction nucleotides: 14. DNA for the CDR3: TGTGCCAGCAGTAGGGGTTTGGGACAGGAGATGGAAGAGACCCAGTACTTC. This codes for CASSRGLGQEMEETQYF.

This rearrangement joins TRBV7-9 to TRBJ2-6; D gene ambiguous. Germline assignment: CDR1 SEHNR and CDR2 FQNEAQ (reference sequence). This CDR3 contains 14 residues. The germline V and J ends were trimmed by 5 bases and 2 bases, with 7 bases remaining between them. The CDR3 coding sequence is TGTGCCAGCAGCGTACCCGCTGGGGCCAACGTCCTGACTTTC. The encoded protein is CASSVPAGANVLTF.